This TCR beta chain stems from a study of cytomegalovirus exposure and HLA in healthy donors. Study-level results: 150 or so TCR beta chains were listed as cytomegalovirus-associated. Earlier results showed most TCR beta V segments being productive about 90% or about 30% of the time. Presence/absence analysis assumed near-uniform sequencing depth across donors.

The PCR was carried out with 60 Vbeta primers and 13 Jbeta primers. Clones were sequenced by immunoSEQ multiplex PCR, and TCRdb holds only the in-frame ones, with some missing. The table has 100,000 to 150,000 clones, roughly two thirds seen once. The CDR3 contains 14 residues. The V gene's germline CDR1 is MNHEY and CDR2 SMNVEV (reference sequence). J gave up 3 bases and V 6 bases, and 5 bases lay outside the gene matches. Points on this clone: Its antigen remains unknown.

The specimen was PBMCs. The genes are TRBV27 and TRBJ1-2; 9 bases agree with TRBD1. The sequence was collected from a man aged 30 to 39 in good health and CMV-seropositive. The CDR3: CASRWTGAHYGYTF. The CDR3 bases are TGTGCCAGCAGATGGACAGGGGCACACTATGGCTACACCTTC.